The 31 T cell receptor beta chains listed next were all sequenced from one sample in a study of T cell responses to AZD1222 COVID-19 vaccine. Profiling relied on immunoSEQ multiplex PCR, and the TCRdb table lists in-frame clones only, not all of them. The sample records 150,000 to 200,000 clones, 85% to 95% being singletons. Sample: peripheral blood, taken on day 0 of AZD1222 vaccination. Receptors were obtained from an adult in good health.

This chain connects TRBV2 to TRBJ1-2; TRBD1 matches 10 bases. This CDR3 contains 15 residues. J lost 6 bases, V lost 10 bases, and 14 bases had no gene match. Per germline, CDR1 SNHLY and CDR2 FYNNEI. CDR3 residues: CATSSGTGVGDGYTF. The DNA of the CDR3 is TGTGCCACCTCCTCCGGGACAGGGGTAGGGGATGGCTACACCTTC.

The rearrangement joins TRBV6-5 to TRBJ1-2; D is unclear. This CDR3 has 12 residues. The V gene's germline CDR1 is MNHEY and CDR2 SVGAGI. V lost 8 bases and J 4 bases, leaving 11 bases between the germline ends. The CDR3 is CASERETYGYTF. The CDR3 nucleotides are TGTGCCAGCGAGAGAGAGACCTATGGCTACACCTTC.

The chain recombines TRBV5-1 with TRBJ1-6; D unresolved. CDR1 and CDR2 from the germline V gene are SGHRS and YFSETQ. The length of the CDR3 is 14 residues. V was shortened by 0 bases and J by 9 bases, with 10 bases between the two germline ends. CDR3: CASSLAGERSPLHF. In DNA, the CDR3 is TGCGCCAGCAGCTTGGCTGGGGAGCGTTCACCCCTCCACTTT.

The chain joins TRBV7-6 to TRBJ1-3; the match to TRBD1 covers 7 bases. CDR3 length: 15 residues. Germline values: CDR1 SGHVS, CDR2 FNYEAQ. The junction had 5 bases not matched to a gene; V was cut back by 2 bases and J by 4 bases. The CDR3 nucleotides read TGTGCCAGCAGCTTAAAGGGGGCGCCGGGAAACACCATATATTTT. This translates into CASSLKGAPGNTIYF.

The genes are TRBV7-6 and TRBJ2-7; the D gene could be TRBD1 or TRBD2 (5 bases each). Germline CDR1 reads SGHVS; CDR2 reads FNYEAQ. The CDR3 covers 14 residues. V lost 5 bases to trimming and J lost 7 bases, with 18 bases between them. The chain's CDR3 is CASSPPGPSWEQYF. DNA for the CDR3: TGTGCCAGCAGCCCTCCGGGACCATCGTGGGAGCAGTACTTC.

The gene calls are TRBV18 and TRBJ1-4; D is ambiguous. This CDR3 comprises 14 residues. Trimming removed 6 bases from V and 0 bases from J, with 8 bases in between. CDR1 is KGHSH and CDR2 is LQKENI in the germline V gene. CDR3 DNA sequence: TGTGCCAGCTCCCCCACTGCAACTAATGAAAAACTGTTTTTT. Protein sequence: CASSPTATNEKLFF. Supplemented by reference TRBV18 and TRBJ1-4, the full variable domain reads NAGVMQNPRHLVRRRGQEARLRCSPMKGHSHVYWYRQLPEEGLKFMVYLQKENIIDESGMPKERFSAEFPKEGPSILRIQQVVRGDSAAYFCASSPTATNEKLFFGSGTQLSVL.

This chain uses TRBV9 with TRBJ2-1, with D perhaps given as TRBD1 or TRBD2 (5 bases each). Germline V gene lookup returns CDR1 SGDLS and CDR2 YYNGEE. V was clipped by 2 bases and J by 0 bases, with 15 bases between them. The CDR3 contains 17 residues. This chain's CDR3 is CASSVEGPPHSYNEQFF. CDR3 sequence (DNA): TGTGCCAGCAGCGTCGAGGGACCGCCGCACTCCTACAATGAGCAGTTCTTC.

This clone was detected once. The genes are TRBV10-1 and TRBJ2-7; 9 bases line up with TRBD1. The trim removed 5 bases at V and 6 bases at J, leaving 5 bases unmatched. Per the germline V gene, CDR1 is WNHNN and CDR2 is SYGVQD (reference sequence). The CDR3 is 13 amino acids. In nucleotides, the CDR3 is TGCGCCAGCAGTCGGGACAGGGACGGCGAGCAGTACTTC. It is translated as CASSRDRDGEQYF.

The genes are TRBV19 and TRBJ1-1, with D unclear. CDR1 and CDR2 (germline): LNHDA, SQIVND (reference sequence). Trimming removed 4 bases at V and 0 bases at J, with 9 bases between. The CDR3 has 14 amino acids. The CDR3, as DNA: TGTGCCAGTAGTAGGCAGCCCATGAACACTGAAGCTTTCTTT. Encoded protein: CASSRQPMNTEAFF.

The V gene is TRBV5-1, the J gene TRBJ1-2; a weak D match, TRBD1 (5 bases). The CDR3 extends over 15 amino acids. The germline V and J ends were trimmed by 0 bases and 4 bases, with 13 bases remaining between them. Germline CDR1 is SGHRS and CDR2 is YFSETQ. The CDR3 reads CASSLEARASYGYTF. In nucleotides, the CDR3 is TGCGCCAGCAGCTTGGAAGCCAGGGCTAGCTATGGCTACACCTTC.

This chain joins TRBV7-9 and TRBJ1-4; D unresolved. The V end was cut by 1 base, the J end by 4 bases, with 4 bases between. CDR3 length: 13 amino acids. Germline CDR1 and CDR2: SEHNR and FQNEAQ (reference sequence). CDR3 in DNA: TGTGCCAGCAGCTTAGGCCTTAATGAAAAACTGTTTTTT. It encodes CASSLGLNEKLFF.

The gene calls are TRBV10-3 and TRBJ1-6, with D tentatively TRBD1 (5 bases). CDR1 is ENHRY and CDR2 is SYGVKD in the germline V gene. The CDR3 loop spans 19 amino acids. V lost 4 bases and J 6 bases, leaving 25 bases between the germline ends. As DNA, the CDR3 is TGTGCCATCAGTGCCCAGTTAACAGGCCAAAAGGGTGTTAATTCACCCCTCCACTTT. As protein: CAISAQLTGQKGVNSPLHF.

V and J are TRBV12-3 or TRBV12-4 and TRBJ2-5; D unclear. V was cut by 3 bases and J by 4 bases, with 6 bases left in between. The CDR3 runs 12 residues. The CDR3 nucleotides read TGTGCCAGCAGTTTTGGCCGAGAGACCCAGTACTTC. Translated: CASSFGRETQYF.

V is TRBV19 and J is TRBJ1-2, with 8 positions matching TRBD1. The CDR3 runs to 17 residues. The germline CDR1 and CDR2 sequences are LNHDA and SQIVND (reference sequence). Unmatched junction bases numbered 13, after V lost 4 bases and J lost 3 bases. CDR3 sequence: CASSRLGLQGADYGYTF. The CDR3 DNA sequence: TGTGCCAGTAGTAGATTGGGTCTGCAGGGGGCTGACTATGGCTACACCTTC.

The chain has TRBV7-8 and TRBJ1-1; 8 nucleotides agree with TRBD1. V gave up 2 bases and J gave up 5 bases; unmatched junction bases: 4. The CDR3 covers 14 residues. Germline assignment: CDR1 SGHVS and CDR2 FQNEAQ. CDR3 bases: TGTGCCAGCAGCTTAAGACAGGGGCGGACTGAAGCTTTCTTT. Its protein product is CASSLRQGRTEAFF. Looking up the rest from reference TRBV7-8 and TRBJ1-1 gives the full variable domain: GAGVSQSPRYKVAKRGQDVALRCDPISGHVSLFWYQQALGQGPEFLTYFQNEAQLDKSGLPSDRFFAERPEGSVSTLKIQRTQQEDSAVYLCASSLRQGRTEAFFGQGTRLTVV.

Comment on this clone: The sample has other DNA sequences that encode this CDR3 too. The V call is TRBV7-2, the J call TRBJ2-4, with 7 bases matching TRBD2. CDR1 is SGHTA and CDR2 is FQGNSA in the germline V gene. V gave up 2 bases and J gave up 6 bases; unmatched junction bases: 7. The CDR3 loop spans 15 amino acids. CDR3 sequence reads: CASSLQGTSVNIQYF. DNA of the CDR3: TGTGCCAGCAGCTTACAGGGAACTAGCGTAAACATTCAGTACTTC.

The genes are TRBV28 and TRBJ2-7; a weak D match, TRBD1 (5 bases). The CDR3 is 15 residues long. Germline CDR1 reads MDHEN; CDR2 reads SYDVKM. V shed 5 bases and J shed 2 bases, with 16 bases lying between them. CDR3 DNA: TGTGCCAGCAGTCCCGCGGTGGGGCTGGCCTACGAGCAGTACTTC. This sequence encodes CASSPAVGLAYEQYF.

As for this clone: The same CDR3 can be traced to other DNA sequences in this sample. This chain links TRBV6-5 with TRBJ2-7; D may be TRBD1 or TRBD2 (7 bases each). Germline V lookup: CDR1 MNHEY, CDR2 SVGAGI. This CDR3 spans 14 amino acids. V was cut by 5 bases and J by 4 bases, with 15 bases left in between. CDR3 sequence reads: CASSQRDSIYEQYF. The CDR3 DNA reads TGTGCCAGCAGTCAGCGGGACAGCATTTACGAGCAGTACTTC.

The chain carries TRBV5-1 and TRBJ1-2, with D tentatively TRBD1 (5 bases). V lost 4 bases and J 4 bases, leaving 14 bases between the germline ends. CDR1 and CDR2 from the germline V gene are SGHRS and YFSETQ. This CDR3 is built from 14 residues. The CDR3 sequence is CASSTEAGIYGYTF. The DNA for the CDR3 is TGCGCCAGCAGCACCGAAGCAGGGATCTATGGCTACACCTTC.

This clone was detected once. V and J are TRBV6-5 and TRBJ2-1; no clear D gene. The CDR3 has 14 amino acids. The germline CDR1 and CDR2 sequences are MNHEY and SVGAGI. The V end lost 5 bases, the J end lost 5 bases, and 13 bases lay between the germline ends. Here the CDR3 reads CASSPQGWDNEQFF. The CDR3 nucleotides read TGTGCCAGCAGTCCGCAAGGGTGGGACAATGAGCAGTTCTTC.

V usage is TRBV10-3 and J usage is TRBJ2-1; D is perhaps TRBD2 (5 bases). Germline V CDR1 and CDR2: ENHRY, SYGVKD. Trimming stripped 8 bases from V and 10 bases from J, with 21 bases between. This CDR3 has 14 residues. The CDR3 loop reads CAIGQNQKEAEQFF. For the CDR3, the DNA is TGTGCCATCGGGCAGAATCAAAAGGAGGCAGAGCAGTTCTTC.

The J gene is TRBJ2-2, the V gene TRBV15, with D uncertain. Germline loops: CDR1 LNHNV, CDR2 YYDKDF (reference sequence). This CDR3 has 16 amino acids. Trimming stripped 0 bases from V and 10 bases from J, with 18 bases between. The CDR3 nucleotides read TGTGCCACCAGCAGAGATTTGAGGCCCGGAGTTGAGGAGCTGTTTTTT. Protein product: CATSRDLRPGVEELFF.

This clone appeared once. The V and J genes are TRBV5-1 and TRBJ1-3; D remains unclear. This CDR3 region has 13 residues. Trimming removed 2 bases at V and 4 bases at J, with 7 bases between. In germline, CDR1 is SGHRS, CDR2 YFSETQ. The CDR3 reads CASSLGSGNTIYF. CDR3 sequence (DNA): TGCGCCAGCAGCTTAGGTTCCGGAAACACCATATATTTT.

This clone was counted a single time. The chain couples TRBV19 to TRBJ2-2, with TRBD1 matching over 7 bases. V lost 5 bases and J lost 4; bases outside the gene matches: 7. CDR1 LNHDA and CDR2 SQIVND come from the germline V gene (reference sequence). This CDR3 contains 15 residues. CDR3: CASSYQGVLTGELFF. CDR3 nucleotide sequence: TGTGCCAGTAGTTATCAGGGGGTGCTCACCGGGGAGCTGTTTTTT. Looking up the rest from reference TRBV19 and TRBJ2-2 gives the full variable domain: DGGITQSPKYLFRKEGQNVTLSCEQNLNHDAMYWYRQDPGQGLRLIYYSQIVNDFQKGDIAEGYSVSREKKESFPLTVTSAQKNPTAFYLCASSYQGVLTGELFFGEGSRLTVL.

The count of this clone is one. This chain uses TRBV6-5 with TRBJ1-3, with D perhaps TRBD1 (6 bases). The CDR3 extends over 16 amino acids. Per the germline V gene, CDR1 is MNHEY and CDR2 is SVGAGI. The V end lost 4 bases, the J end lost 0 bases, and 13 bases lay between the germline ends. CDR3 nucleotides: TGTGCCAGCAGTTCGGAGGCAGGGGTCTCTGGAAACACCATATATTTT. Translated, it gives CASSSEAGVSGNTIYF.

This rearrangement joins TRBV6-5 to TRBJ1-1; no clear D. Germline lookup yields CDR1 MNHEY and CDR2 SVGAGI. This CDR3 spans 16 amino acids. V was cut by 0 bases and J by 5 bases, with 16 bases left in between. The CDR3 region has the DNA TGTGCCAGCAGTTACTCTTCCCGGCCATTGGAGACTGAAGCTTTCTTT. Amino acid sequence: CASSYSSRPLETEAFF.

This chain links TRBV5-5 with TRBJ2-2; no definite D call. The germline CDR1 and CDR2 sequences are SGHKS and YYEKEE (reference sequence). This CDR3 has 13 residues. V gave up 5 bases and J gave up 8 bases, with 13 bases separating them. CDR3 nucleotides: TGTGCCAGCAGACCGTTTGACATGGGGGAGCTGTTTTTT. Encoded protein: CASRPFDMGELFF.

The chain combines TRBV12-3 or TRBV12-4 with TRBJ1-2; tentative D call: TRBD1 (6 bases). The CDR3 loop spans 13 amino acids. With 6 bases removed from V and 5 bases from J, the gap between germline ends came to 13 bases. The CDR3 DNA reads TGTGCCAGCAGGGGGCGGACAGCTTATGGCTACACCTTC. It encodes CASRGRTAYGYTF.

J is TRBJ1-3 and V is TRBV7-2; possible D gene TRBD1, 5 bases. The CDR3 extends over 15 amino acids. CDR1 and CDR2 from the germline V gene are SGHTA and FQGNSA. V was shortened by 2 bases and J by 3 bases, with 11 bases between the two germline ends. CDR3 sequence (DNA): TGTGCCAGCAGCTTATACGGGGGATATGGAAACACCATATATTTT. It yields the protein CASSLYGGYGNTIYF.

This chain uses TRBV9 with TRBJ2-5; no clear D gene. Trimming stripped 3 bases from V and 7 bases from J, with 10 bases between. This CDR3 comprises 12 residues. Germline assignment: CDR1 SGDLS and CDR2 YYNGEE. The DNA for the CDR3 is TGTGCCAGCAGCGGGACCACTGGGACCCAGTACTTC. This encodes CASSGTTGTQYF.

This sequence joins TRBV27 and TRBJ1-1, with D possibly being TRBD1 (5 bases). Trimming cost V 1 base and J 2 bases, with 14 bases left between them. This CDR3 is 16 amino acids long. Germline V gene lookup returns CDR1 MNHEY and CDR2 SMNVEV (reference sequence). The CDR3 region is CASSLWRGSTNTEAFF. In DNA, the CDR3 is TGTGCCAGCAGTTTATGGAGGGGATCCACAAACACTGAAGCTTTCTTT.